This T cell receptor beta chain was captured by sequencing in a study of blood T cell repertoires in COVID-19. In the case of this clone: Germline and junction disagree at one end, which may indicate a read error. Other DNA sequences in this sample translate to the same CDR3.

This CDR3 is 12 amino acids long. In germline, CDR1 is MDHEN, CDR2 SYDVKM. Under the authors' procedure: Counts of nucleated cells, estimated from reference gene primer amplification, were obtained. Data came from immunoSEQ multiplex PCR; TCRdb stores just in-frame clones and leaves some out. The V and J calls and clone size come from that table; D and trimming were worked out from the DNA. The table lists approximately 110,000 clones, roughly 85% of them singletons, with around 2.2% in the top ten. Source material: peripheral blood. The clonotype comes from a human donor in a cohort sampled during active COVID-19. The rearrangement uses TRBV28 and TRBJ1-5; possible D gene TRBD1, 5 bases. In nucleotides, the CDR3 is TGTGCCAGTAGTTGGGGGGATCAGCCCCAGCATTTT. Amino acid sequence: CASSWGDQPQHF.